The T cell receptor (beta chain) under discussion was sequenced for a study of CD8+ T cells in alopecia areata. Whole-study findings and limits: Possibly because of HLA-related factors, TCR sharing was less clear across patients than in mice. Lesional scalp displayed greater clonality than normal scalp, most notably in alopecia totalis/universalis.

cDNA serving as the sequencing template came from extracted, reverse transcribed RNA. TCRdb's copy holds only in-frame clones and misses some; the assay was immunoSEQ multiplex PCR. Of around 82,000 clones listed, 51% are singletons. This clone was observed a handful of times. Its target is unknown. Germline loops: CDR1 SGHAT, CDR2 FQNNGV. CDR3 length: 12 residues. V lost 5 bases and J lost 7, with 12 bases in between. This chain links TRBV11-2 with TRBJ2-7; D is unclear. The TCR sequence derives from a human donor with alopecia areata. The sequencing input was NKG2D-high CD8+ T cells sorted from blood. CDR3 loop: CASSRSPREQYF. The CDR3 DNA is TGTGCCAGCAGCCGCTCTCCCAGGGAGCAGTACTTC. Together with reference TRBV11-2 and TRBJ2-7, the CDR3 gives the full variable domain: EAGVAQSPRYKIIEKRQSVAFWCNPISGHATLYWYQQILGQGPKLLIQFQNNGVVDDSQLPKDRFSAERLKGVDSTLKIQPAKLEDSAVYLCASSRSPREQYFGPGTRLTVT.